The clone carrying this T cell receptor (beta chain) came up once. As processed by the authors: Reference gene primer amplification yielded estimated nucleated cell counts. The data were produced by immunoSEQ multiplex PCR, yet TCRdb's version contains in-frame clones alone and is incomplete. Clone size and the V and J calls come from that table; the DNA yielded D and trimming. Altogether about 180,000 clones are present, roughly 84% being singletons, with the ten largest covering around 9.5%. The CDR3 is 14 amino acids. Germline CDR1 reads SEHNR; CDR2 reads FQNEAQ (reference sequence). With 4 bases clipped from V and 3 bases from J, the junction kept 5 bases outside the gene matches. The data derive from a study of blood T cell repertoires in COVID-19. In the study overall: Some COVID-19 samples were acute and others convalescent; all came from the United States, Italy and Spain. The cDNA or gDNA used as material had been derived from T cells, B-cell-depleted T cells, or PBMCs.

Material: peripheral blood. The chain employs TRBV7-9 and TRBJ1-1; 7 bases line up with TRBD1. The sequence derives from a woman aged 80 or over with acute or convalescent COVID-19. The CDR3 region has the DNA TGTGCCAGCAGCTCACAGGGGCCGGACACTGAAGCTTTCTTT. Translation: CASSSQGPDTEAFF.